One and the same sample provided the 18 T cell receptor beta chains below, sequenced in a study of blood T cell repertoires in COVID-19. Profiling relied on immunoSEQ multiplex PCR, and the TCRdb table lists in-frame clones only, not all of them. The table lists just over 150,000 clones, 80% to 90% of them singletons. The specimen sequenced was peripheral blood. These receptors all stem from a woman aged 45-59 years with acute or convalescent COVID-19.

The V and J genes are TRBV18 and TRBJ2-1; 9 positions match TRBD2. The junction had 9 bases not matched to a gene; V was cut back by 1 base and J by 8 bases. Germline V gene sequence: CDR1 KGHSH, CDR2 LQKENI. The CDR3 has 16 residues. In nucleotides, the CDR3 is TGTGCCAGCTCACCACTTCTTTCGGCTAGCGGGGATGAGCAGTTCTTC. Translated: CASSPLLSASGDEQFF. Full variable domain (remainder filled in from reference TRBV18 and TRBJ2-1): NAGVMQNPRHLVRRRGQEARLRCSPMKGHSHVYWYRQLPEEGLKFMVYLQKENIIDESGMPKERFSAEFPKEGPSILRIQQVVRGDSAAYFCASSPLLSASGDEQFFGPGTRLTVL.

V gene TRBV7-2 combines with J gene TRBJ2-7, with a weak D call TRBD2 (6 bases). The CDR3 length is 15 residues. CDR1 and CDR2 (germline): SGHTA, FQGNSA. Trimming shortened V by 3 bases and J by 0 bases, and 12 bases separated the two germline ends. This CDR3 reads CASSFGGGSSYEQYF. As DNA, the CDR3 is TGTGCCAGCAGCTTCGGGGGTGGGAGCTCCTACGAGCAGTACTTC. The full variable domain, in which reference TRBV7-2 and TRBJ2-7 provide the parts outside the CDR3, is GAGVSQSPSNKVTEKGKDVELRCDPISGHTALYWYRQSLGQGLEFLIYFQGNSAPDKSGLPSDRFSAERTGGSVSTLTIQRTQQEDSAVYLCASSFGGGSSYEQYFGPGTRLTVT.

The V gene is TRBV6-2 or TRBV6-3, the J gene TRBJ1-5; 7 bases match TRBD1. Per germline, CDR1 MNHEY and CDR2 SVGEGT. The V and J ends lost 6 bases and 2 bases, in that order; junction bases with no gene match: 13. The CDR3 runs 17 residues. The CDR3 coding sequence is TGTGCCAGCAGCCGTACAGGGGCGGCGGCTGGCAATCAGCCCCAGCATTTT. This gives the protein CASSRTGAAAGNQPQHF.

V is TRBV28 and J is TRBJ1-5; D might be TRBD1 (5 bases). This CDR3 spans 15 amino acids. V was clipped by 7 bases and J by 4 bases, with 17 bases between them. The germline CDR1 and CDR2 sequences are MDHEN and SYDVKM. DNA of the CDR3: TGTGCCAGCACCAACCCGGGGACTTCAAATCAGCCCCAGCATTTT. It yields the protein CASTNPGTSNQPQHF.

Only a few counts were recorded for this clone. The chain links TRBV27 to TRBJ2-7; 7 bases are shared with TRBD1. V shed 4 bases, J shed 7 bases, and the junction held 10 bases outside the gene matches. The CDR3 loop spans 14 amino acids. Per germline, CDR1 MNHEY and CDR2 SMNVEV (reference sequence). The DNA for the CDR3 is TGTGCCAGCAGTTATAACGACAGGGTCACGGAGCAGTACTTC. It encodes CASSYNDRVTEQYF.

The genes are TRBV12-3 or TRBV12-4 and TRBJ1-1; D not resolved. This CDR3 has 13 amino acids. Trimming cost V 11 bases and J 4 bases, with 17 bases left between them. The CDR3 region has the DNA TGTGCCCTTGGCGGCCTCGGAGGCACTGAAGCTTTCTTT. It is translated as CALGGLGGTEAFF.

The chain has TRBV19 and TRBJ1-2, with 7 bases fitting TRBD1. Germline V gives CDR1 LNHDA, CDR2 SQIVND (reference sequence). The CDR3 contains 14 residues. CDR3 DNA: TGTGCGTCGGGGACAGCATCTCCTAACTATGGCTACACCTTC. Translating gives CASGTASPNYGYTF.

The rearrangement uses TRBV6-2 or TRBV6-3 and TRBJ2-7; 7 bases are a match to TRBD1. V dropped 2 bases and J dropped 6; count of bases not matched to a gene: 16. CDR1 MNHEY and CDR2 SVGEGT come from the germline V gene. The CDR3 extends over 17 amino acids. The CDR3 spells CASSYGPLAGGWVEQYF. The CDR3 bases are TGTGCCAGCAGTTACGGACCCCTGGCAGGGGGTTGGGTCGAGCAGTACTTC.

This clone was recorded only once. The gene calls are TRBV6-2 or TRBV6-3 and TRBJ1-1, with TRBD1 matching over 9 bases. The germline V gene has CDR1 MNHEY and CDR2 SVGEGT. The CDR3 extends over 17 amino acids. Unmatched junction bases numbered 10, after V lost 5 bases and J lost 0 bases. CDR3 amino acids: CASSGGTGRAMNTEAFF. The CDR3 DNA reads TGTGCCAGCAGTGGCGGGACAGGGAGGGCCATGAACACTGAAGCTTTCTTT.

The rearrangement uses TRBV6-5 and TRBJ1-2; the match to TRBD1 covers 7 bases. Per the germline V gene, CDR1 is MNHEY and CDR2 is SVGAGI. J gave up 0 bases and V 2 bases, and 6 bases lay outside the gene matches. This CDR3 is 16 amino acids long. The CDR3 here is CASSYRQGTANYGYTF. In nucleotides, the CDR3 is TGTGCCAGCAGTTACCGACAGGGAACCGCTAACTATGGCTACACCTTC.

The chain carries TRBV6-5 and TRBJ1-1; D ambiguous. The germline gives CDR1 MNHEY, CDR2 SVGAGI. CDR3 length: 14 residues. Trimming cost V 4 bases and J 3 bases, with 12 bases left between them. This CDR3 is CASSLPPSDTEAFF. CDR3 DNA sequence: TGTGCCAGCAGTTTGCCACCTTCGGACACTGAAGCTTTCTTT.

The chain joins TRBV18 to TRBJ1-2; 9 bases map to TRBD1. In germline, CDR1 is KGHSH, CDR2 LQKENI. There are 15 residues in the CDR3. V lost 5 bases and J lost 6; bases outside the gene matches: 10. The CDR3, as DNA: TGTGCCAGCTCAATACAGGGGGCGACGGCGAATGGCTACACCTTC. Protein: CASSIQGATANGYTF.

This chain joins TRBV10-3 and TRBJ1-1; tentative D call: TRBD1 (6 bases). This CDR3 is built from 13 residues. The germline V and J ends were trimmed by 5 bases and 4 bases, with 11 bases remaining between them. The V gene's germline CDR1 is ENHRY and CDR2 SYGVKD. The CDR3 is CAISKQGSTEAFF. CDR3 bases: TGTGCCATCAGTAAACAGGGTTCCACTGAAGCTTTCTTT.

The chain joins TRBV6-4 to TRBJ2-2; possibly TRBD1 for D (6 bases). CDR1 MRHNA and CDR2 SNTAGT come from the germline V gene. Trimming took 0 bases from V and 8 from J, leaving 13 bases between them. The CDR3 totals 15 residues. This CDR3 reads CASSDSGTPRGELFF. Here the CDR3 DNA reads TGTGCCAGCAGTGACTCCGGGACACCTCGTGGGGAGCTGTTTTTT.

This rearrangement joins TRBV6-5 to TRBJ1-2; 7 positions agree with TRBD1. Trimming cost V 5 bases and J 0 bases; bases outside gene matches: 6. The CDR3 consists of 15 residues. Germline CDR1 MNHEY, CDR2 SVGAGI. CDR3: CASSTRDRTNYGYTF. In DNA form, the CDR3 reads TGTGCCAGCAGTACCCGGGACAGAACTAACTATGGCTACACCTTC.

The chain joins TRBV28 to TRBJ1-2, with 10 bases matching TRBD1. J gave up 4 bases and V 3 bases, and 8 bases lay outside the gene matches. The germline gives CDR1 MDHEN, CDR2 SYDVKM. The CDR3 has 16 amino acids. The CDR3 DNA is TGTGCCAGCAGTTTGGGGACAGGGGATAAGTCCTATGGCTACACCTTC. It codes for CASSLGTGDKSYGYTF.

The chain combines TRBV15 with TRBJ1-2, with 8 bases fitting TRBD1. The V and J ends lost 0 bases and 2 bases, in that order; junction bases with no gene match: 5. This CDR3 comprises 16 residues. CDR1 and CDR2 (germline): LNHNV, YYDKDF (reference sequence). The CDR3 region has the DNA TGTGCCACCAGCAGAGATCCGGGACAGGCCAACTATGGCTACACCTTC. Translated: CATSRDPGQANYGYTF.

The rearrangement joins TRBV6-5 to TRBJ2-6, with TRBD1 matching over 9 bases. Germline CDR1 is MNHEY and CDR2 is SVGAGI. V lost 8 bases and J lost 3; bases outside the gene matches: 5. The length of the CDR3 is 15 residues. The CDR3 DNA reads TGTGCCAGCGGGACAGGGTTTTATGGGGCCAACGTCCTGACTTTC. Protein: CASGTGFYGANVLTF.